This is a list of T cell receptor beta chains from one sample in a study of T cells after yellow fever vaccination. MiXCR was run by TCRdb on the 5' RACE reads, yielding one entry per CDR3 protein. The data hold roughly 250,000 distinct CDR3 sequences, with roughly 13% observed a single time. Source: CD4+ T cells sorted from PBMCs, taken 45 days after the yellow fever booster vaccination. The origin of the receptors is a man aged 25-45 years who received the YFV17D yellow fever vaccine. The CDR3 runs from the conserved cysteine through the conserved F or W. The order of the fields is CDR3 DNA, CDR3 protein, V gene, clone size, J gene, D gene. A D gene is named only where the DNA matches it firmly. The size of a clone is reported for some rows only, either as once, few or many, or as a class for expanded clones.

CDR3nt: TGTGCCAGCAGCCAAACCGGGACTAGCGGGAGCGGGGAGCTGTTTTTT; CDR3aa: CASSQTGTSGSGELFF; v_gene: TRBV3-1; abundance: many; j_gene: TRBJ2-2; d_gene: TRBD2
CDR3nt: TGTGCCAGCAGTTTTTTAAGCGAGAGAGAGACCCAGTACTTC; CDR3aa: CASSFLSERETQYF; v_gene: TRBV28; abundance: few; j_gene: TRBJ2-5; d_gene: -
CDR3nt: TGCGCCAGCAGCCAACGACAGGCTAATGAAAAACTGTTTTTT; CDR3aa: CASSQRQANEKLFF; v_gene: TRBV4-3; abundance: few; j_gene: TRBJ1-4; d_gene: -
CDR3nt: TGTGCCAGCAGTTATAGGGGACTAGGCCGCAATGAGCAGTTCTTC; CDR3aa: CASSYRGLGRNEQFF; v_gene: TRBV6-2/TRBV6-3; abundance: few; j_gene: TRBJ2-1; d_gene: TRBD2
CDR3nt: TGCGCCAGCAGTGAGTCTCCTCGGGGGACGGAGCAGTACTTC; CDR3aa: CASSESPRGTEQYF; v_gene: TRBV10-2; abundance: many; j_gene: TRBJ2-7; d_gene: -
CDR3nt: TGCGCCAGCAGCTTGGGCTGGACAGACTACAATGAGCAGTTCTTC; CDR3aa: CASSLGWTDYNEQFF; v_gene: TRBV5-1; abundance: -; j_gene: TRBJ2-1; d_gene: -
CDR3nt: TGCAGTGCTAGAGAGACAGGGGAGCCCAACTATGGCTACACCTTC; CDR3aa: CSARETGEPNYGYTF; v_gene: TRBV20-1; abundance: few; j_gene: TRBJ1-2; d_gene: TRBD1
CDR3nt: TGTGCCAGCAGCCCGGGACAGGGGGCTGAAGAGCAGTTCTTC; CDR3aa: CASSPGQGAEEQFF; v_gene: TRBV7-3; abundance: few; j_gene: TRBJ2-1; d_gene: TRBD1
CDR3nt: TGTGCCAGCAGTTGGAGGGATCCGGACATTCAGTACTTC; CDR3aa: CASSWRDPDIQYF; v_gene: TRBV12-3/TRBV12-4; abundance: few; j_gene: TRBJ2-4; d_gene: -
CDR3nt: TGCAGTGCTGTCCGGGACAGCATATTCTACGAGCAGTACTTC; CDR3aa: CSAVRDSIFYEQYF; v_gene: TRBV20-1; abundance: -; j_gene: TRBJ2-7; d_gene: TRBD1
CDR3nt: TGTGCCAGCAGCTTGTCTAGCGGGAGCGCGGAGACCCAGTACTTC; CDR3aa: CASSLSSGSAETQYF; v_gene: TRBV5-4; abundance: -; j_gene: TRBJ2-5; d_gene: TRBD2
CDR3nt: TGTGCCAGCAGCGTAGGAACCGGGGAGCTGTTTTTT; CDR3aa: CASSVGTGELFF; v_gene: TRBV9; abundance: -; j_gene: TRBJ2-2; d_gene: -
CDR3nt: TGTGCCAGCAGCCTAAGGACAGGGAACACCGGGGAGCTGTTTTTT; CDR3aa: CASSLRTGNTGELFF; v_gene: TRBV13; abundance: -; j_gene: TRBJ2-2; d_gene: TRBD1
CDR3nt: TGCAGTGTTGGGACTAGCGGGAGGGCCCGCAATGAGCAGTTCTTC; CDR3aa: CSVGTSGRARNEQFF; v_gene: TRBV20-1; abundance: -; j_gene: TRBJ2-1; d_gene: TRBD2
CDR3nt: TGTGCCAGCAGCCACCAGCGGGATGAGGTCGAGCAGTACTTC; CDR3aa: CASSHQRDEVEQYF; v_gene: TRBV12-3/TRBV12-4; abundance: few; j_gene: TRBJ2-7; d_gene: TRBD2
CDR3nt: TGTGCCAGCAGTTACCCCACGCGGGACCAAAGCCTCGAAGAGACCCAGTACTTC; CDR3aa: CASSYPTRDQSLEETQYF; v_gene: TRBV6-5; abundance: -; j_gene: TRBJ2-5; d_gene: -
CDR3nt: TGCGCCAGCAGCCATTCGATCGACACCGGGGAGCTGTTTTTT; CDR3aa: CASSHSIDTGELFF; v_gene: TRBV4-3; abundance: -; j_gene: TRBJ2-2; d_gene: -
CDR3nt: TGCAGCGTTGAGGAGGGGCCCAATGAGCAGTTCTTC; CDR3aa: CSVEEGPNEQFF; v_gene: TRBV29-1; abundance: few; j_gene: TRBJ2-1; d_gene: -
CDR3nt: TGCGCCAGCAGTACTAAGCGTGGGGGGGACACCGGGGAGCTGTTTTTT; CDR3aa: CASSTKRGGDTGELFF; v_gene: TRBV10-2; abundance: -; j_gene: TRBJ2-2; d_gene: TRBD2
CDR3nt: TGCGCCAGCAGCTTGTCTAGCGGACTCTCTGGGGCCAACGTCCTGACTTTC; CDR3aa: CASSLSSGLSGANVLTF; v_gene: TRBV5-1; abundance: few; j_gene: TRBJ2-6; d_gene: TRBD2
CDR3nt: TGTGCCAGCAGTTTCGCAGGTGGTAATGAAAAACTGTTTTTT; CDR3aa: CASSFAGGNEKLFF; v_gene: TRBV27; abundance: few; j_gene: TRBJ1-4; d_gene: -
CDR3nt: TGTGCCAGCAAGCCCCAAGGAGGAGGATTCGTTGAGACCCAGTACTTC; CDR3aa: CASKPQGGGFVETQYF; v_gene: TRBV7-6; abundance: few; j_gene: TRBJ2-5; d_gene: -
CDR3nt: TGTGCCAGCGTGCGGGAGGGCCTCGGTTATGAGCAGTTCTTC; CDR3aa: CASVREGLGYEQFF; v_gene: TRBV7-9; abundance: -; j_gene: TRBJ2-1; d_gene: TRBD2
CDR3nt: TGTGCCATCAGGGGGGACCGGGACGGAGAAAATTCACCCCTCCACTTT; CDR3aa: CAIRGDRDGENSPLHF; v_gene: TRBV10-3; abundance: few; j_gene: TRBJ1-6; d_gene: -
CDR3nt: TGCAGTGCTAGAATTGGGGTCCTCGGACACACCGGGGAGCTGTTTTTT; CDR3aa: CSARIGVLGHTGELFF; v_gene: TRBV20-1; abundance: few; j_gene: TRBJ2-2; d_gene: -
CDR3nt: TGTGCCATCAGTCCGGACGGAGCCTACGAGCAGTACTTC; CDR3aa: CAISPDGAYEQYF; v_gene: TRBV10-3; abundance: few; j_gene: TRBJ2-7; d_gene: -
CDR3nt: TGCGCCAGCAGCTCGGGACTAGCGGAAGGAAGTACAGATACGCAGTATTTT; CDR3aa: CASSSGLAEGSTDTQYF; v_gene: TRBV5-1; abundance: -; j_gene: TRBJ2-3; d_gene: TRBD2
CDR3nt: TGCAGCGTTGAGTCGATAGCGGGGGGTAGCACAGATACGCAGTATTTT; CDR3aa: CSVESIAGGSTDTQYF; v_gene: TRBV29-1; abundance: -; j_gene: TRBJ2-3; d_gene: TRBD2
CDR3nt: TGTGCCAGCAGTCGGTTCGGCGGGTACAATGAGCAGTTCTTC; CDR3aa: CASSRFGGYNEQFF; v_gene: TRBV6-2/TRBV6-3; abundance: -; j_gene: TRBJ2-1; d_gene: -
CDR3nt: TGTGCCAGCAGTTCACGGGACGGGGACACTGAAGCTTTCTTT; CDR3aa: CASSSRDGDTEAFF; v_gene: TRBV6-5; abundance: -; j_gene: TRBJ1-1; d_gene: -
CDR3nt: TGTGCCAGCAGCCCCACTAGCGGGAGTCGGAATGAGCAGTTCTTC; CDR3aa: CASSPTSGSRNEQFF; v_gene: TRBV5-6; abundance: -; j_gene: TRBJ2-1; d_gene: TRBD2
CDR3nt: TGTGCCAGCAGCACAACCCTGGACGGGACTAGGGAGCAGTACTTC; CDR3aa: CASSTTLDGTREQYF; v_gene: TRBV5-4; abundance: -; j_gene: TRBJ2-7; d_gene: TRBD2
CDR3nt: TGTGCCAGCAGCAGGAACAGGGAGCCCTACACTGAAGCTTTCTTT; CDR3aa: CASSRNREPYTEAFF; v_gene: TRBV7-2; abundance: -; j_gene: TRBJ1-1; d_gene: -
CDR3nt: TGCGCCAGCAGCCCCGGGACGACGGACGAGCAGTACTTC; CDR3aa: CASSPGTTDEQYF; v_gene: TRBV5-1; abundance: few; j_gene: TRBJ2-7; d_gene: -
CDR3nt: TGCGCCAGCAGCCAAGGCGAAATAGCGGGCACCGGGGAGCTGTTTTTT; CDR3aa: CASSQGEIAGTGELFF; v_gene: TRBV4-1; abundance: many; j_gene: TRBJ2-2; d_gene: TRBD2
CDR3nt: TGTGCCAGCAGTCGAATTCCCTCCTACGAGCAGTACTTC; CDR3aa: CASSRIPSYEQYF; v_gene: TRBV6-2/TRBV6-3; abundance: few; j_gene: TRBJ2-7; d_gene: -
CDR3nt: TGTGCCATCAGTGAGTATCGGGATTACGAGCAGTACTTC; CDR3aa: CAISEYRDYEQYF; v_gene: TRBV10-3; abundance: -; j_gene: TRBJ2-7; d_gene: -
CDR3nt: TGTGCCATCGGACAGGGGGCTTACACCGGGGAGCTGTTTTTT; CDR3aa: CAIGQGAYTGELFF; v_gene: TRBV10-3; abundance: -; j_gene: TRBJ2-2; d_gene: TRBD1
CDR3nt: TGCGCCAGCAGCGGGACAGTTGGGACTGAAGCTTTCTTT; CDR3aa: CASSGTVGTEAFF; v_gene: TRBV5-1; abundance: few; j_gene: TRBJ1-1; d_gene: TRBD1
CDR3nt: TGTGCCAGCAGTTGGGACCCGGCGGAATCACCCCTCCACTTT; CDR3aa: CASSWDPAESPLHF; v_gene: TRBV2; abundance: -; j_gene: TRBJ1-6; d_gene: -
CDR3nt: TGTGCCAGCAGCTCACGGGCTAGCGGGAGGCAGGAGCAGTTCTTC; CDR3aa: CASSSRASGRQEQFF; v_gene: TRBV7-3; abundance: -; j_gene: TRBJ2-1; d_gene: TRBD2
CDR3nt: TGTGCCATCAGACCGGGACTAGCGGGAAGCGAGCAGTACTTC; CDR3aa: CAIRPGLAGSEQYF; v_gene: TRBV10-3; abundance: -; j_gene: TRBJ2-7; d_gene: TRBD2
CDR3nt: TGTGCCAGCAGTTACTTTAGCGGGAGTGCAGATACGCAGTATTTT; CDR3aa: CASSYFSGSADTQYF; v_gene: TRBV28; abundance: -; j_gene: TRBJ2-3; d_gene: TRBD2
CDR3nt: TGTGCCAGTAATCAGGGTGTAGGGGAGCTGTTTTTT; CDR3aa: CASNQGVGELFF; v_gene: TRBV19; abundance: -; j_gene: TRBJ2-2; d_gene: -
CDR3nt: TGCGCCAGCAGCTTGGAGGGTCCCGGTCCCGGGGAGCTGTTTTTT; CDR3aa: CASSLEGPGPGELFF; v_gene: TRBV5-1; abundance: few; j_gene: TRBJ2-2; d_gene: -